The next 26 T cell receptor beta chains were all read from a single sample in a study of immune cell composition in non-small cell lung cancer. Normal lung was taken at the farthest possible site, at least 3 cm from tumour. Produced via immunoSEQ multiplex PCR; TCRdb's table is partial and in-frame only. The sample holds approximately 3,800 clones, over 60% seen once. The sequenced sample was non-adjacent lung tissue. These receptors all stem from a human donor with non-small cell lung cancer.

This chain joins TRBV11-3 and TRBJ2-1; TRBD1 matches 7 bases. The ends lost 1 base at V and 2 bases at J; junction bases unmatched: 8. Germline V gene data show CDR1 as SGHNT and CDR2 as YENEEA. The CDR3 is 17 residues long. Here the CDR3 reads CASSLGIAGTAYNEQFF. For the CDR3, the DNA is TGTGCCAGCAGCTTAGGTATCGCCGGGACAGCCTACAATGAGCAGTTCTTC.

The chain links TRBV29-1 to TRBJ2-1, with 14 nucleotides matching TRBD2. J was trimmed by 13 bases and V by 3 bases; bases with no gene match: 11. CDR1 is SQVTM, CDR2 ANQGSEA, per germline. This CDR3 contains 15 residues. The CDR3 DNA reads as TGCAGCGTTGATCAAAAGACTAGCGGGAGGGCCGTCCAGTTCTTC. Amino acids: CSVDQKTSGRAVQFF.

The genes are TRBV29-1 and TRBJ2-3; 10 nucleotides line up with TRBD2. The CDR3 sequence is 14 residues long. Germline V gives CDR1 SQVTM, CDR2 ANQGSEA. CDR3 bases: TGCGGTTTAAGACTAGCGGGCGCCACAGATACGCAGTATTTT. Translating it yields CGLRLAGATDTQYF.

The chain couples TRBV7-8 to TRBJ2-3, with D possibly being TRBD1 (6 bases). Trimming stripped 4 bases from V and 5 bases from J, with 19 bases between. Germline V lookup: CDR1 SGHVS, CDR2 FQNEAQ. The CDR3 has 16 amino acids. The CDR3 DNA is TGTGCCAGCAGCTCACCGGACGATACAGGGAGAGATACGCAGTATTTT. It specifies CASSSPDDTGRDTQYF.

The chain recombines TRBV9 with TRBJ2-3, with D maybe TRBD1 (5 bases). V gave up 1 base and J gave up 5 bases, with 11 bases separating them. Germline V lookup: CDR1 SGDLS, CDR2 YYNGEE. The CDR3 consists of 14 residues. CDR3 loop: CASSVNAGLDTQYF. The CDR3 DNA sequence: TGTGCCAGCAGCGTAAACGCAGGGTTAGATACGCAGTATTTT.

V gene TRBV7-8 combines with J gene TRBJ2-1, with TRBD2 matching 15 bases. The V gene's germline CDR1 is SGHVS and CDR2 FQNEAQ. The length of the CDR3 is 18 residues. Trimming cost V 0 bases and J 10 bases; bases outside gene matches: 10. CDR3 DNA: TGTGCCAGCAGCTTAGCGCGTAGGACTAGCGGGAGGGCCTCAGAGCAGTTCTTC. This encodes CASSLARRTSGRASEQFF.

This sequence joins TRBV10-3 and TRBJ2-7; D perhaps matches TRBD1 (5 bases). V was pared by 3 bases and J by 9 bases, with 27 bases between. Germline CDR1 is ENHRY and CDR2 is SYGVKD. The CDR3 is 17 amino acids. The CDR3 sequence: CAISDPGSPFLPLGQYF. The CDR3 region has the DNA TGTGCCATCAGTGACCCAGGGTCCCCATTTCTTCCGTTGGGGCAGTACTTC.

The sample holds a few counts of this clone. The chain's CDR3 is CASSVGSGRTVEQFF. In DNA, the CDR3 is TGTGCCAGCAGCGTAGGTAGCGGGAGGACGGTTGAGCAGTTCTTC. The chain has TRBV9 and TRBJ2-1; 10 bases match TRBD2. Looked up from germline, CDR1 is SGDLS and CDR2 is YYNGEE. The CDR3 is 15 residues long. V lost 0 bases to trimming and J lost 9 bases; unmatched junction nucleotides: 6.

CDR3 sequence reads: CASSLFWGEDYGYTF. CDR3 DNA sequence: TGTGCCAGCAGCTTATTCTGGGGCGAGGACTATGGCTACACCTTC. This sequence joins TRBV7-9 and TRBJ1-2, with D possibly TRBD1 on 5 matching bases. The CDR3 spans 15 residues. Per germline, CDR1 SEHNR and CDR2 FQNEAQ (reference sequence). The ends were cut back, 2 bases at V and 3 bases at J, with 13 bases in the middle.

The chain uses TRBV11-2 and TRBJ2-7, with 8 bases that match TRBD2. The J segment lost 4 bases and the V segment lost 5 bases, leaving 13 bases of the junction unmatched. Germline CDR1 SGHAT, CDR2 FQNNGV. This CDR3 spans 16 amino acids. The CDR3 loop reads CASSRSSGGPSYEQYF. CDR3 in DNA: TGTGCCAGCAGCCGATCCTCGGGGGGGCCCTCTTACGAGCAGTACTTC.

V usage is TRBV10-2 and J usage is TRBJ2-1; 13 bases are shared with TRBD2. The V segment lost 4 bases and the J segment 8 bases; nucleotides outside the gene matches: 8. The CDR3 extends over 16 amino acids. Germline loops: CDR1 WSHSY, CDR2 SAAADI. The CDR3 nucleotides read TGCGCCAGCAGTGGACCAACTAGCGGGAGGGCTTATGAGCAGTTCTTC. Its protein is CASSGPTSGRAYEQFF.

The chain couples TRBV7-6 to TRBJ2-5; no clear D gene. CDR3 size: 13 residues. V shed 5 bases and J shed 3 bases, with 10 bases lying between them. CDR1 is SGHVS, CDR2 FNYEAQ, per germline. For the CDR3, the DNA is TGTGCCAGCAGCAAACAGCGTAAAGAGACCCAGTACTTC. It specifies CASSKQRKETQYF.

This CDR3 reads CAWSWSNGELFF. The DNA of the CDR3 is TGTGCCTGGAGTTGGAGTAACGGGGAGCTGTTTTTT. V usage is TRBV30 and J usage is TRBJ2-2; no firm D call. Germline V lookup: CDR1 GTSNPN, CDR2 SVGIG (reference sequence). V was cut by 2 bases and J by 7 bases, with 8 bases left in between. The CDR3 loop spans 12 amino acids.

The V gene is TRBV6-9, the J gene TRBJ2-7; 8 nucleotides match TRBD2. This CDR3 spans 15 amino acids. Germline lookup yields CDR1 MNHGY and CDR2 SVAAGI. V lost 2 bases to trimming and J lost 4 bases; unmatched junction nucleotides: 7. CDR3 region: CASSYAVAGLYEQYF. CDR3 in DNA: TGTGCCAGCAGTTATGCGGTAGCGGGACTATACGAGCAGTACTTC.

This chain links TRBV13 with TRBJ2-5; D remains unclear. There are 13 residues in the CDR3. Germline loops: CDR1 PRHDT, CDR2 FYEKMQ (reference sequence). V was trimmed by 0 bases and J by 3 bases, leaving 5 bases between them. In DNA form, the CDR3 reads TGTGCCAGCAGCTTAGGCACTAAAGAGACCCAGTACTTC. Translating it yields CASSLGTKETQYF.

The chain is built from TRBV7-6 and TRBJ2-1; D may match TRBD1 or TRBD2 (6 bases each). V gave up 5 bases and J gave up 7 bases, with 21 bases separating them. The germline V gene encodes CDR1 SGHVS and CDR2 FNYEAQ. The CDR3 is made up of 16 amino acids. This chain's CDR3 is CASSPLRGRMRNEQFF. The CDR3 DNA follows: TGTGCCAGCAGCCCCCTGAGGGGGAGGATGAGGAATGAGCAGTTCTTC.

V usage is TRBV21-1 and J usage is TRBJ1-5; the D call of TRBD1 is as the table states it, not checked on the DNA. TRBV21-1 is reported as a pseudogene. The CDR3 sequence is 19 residues long. CDR3 bases: TGTGCCAGCAGCCCCCTGGGACACCTCGAACCGTATAGCAATCAGCCCCAGCATTTT. Amino acids: CASSPLGHLEPYSNQPQHF.

The chain uses TRBV21-1 and TRBJ2-7; the table's D gene call, TRBD2, was not cross checked with the DNA. TRBV21-1 is a listed pseudogene. The length of the CDR3 is 16 residues. The chain's CDR3 is CASTVGSGRGSYEQYF. As DNA, the CDR3 is TGTGCCAGCACCGTCGGTAGCGGGAGGGGTTCCTACGAGCAGTACTTC.

V is TRBV19 and J is TRBJ2-2; D is unclear. The CDR3 contains 12 residues. Trimming left V 7 bases short and J 6 bases short, with 9 bases between. Germline CDR1 LNHDA, CDR2 SQIVND (reference sequence). In DNA form, the CDR3 reads TGTGCCAGTACCAGACCCCCCGGGGAGCTGTTTTTT. Its translation is CASTRPPGELFF.

The V call is TRBV5-4, the J call TRBJ2-7; TRBD2 matches 8 bases. The V segment lost 4 bases and the J segment 3 bases; nucleotides outside the gene matches: 6. Germline loops: CDR1 SGHNT, CDR2 YYREEE (reference sequence). The CDR3 is made up of 14 amino acids. The DNA for the CDR3 is TGTGCCAGCAGCCCCGAAGCGGGAGTCTACGAGCAGTACTTC. Its translation: CASSPEAGVYEQYF.

The table lists this clone with a count of one. The chain has TRBV6-1 and TRBJ2-1; weak D call: TRBD2 (5 bases). This CDR3 is 12 amino acids long. V was clipped by 8 bases and J by 6 bases, with 11 bases between them. The germline V gene encodes CDR1 MNHNS and CDR2 SASEGT. This CDR3 is CASQLGLNEQFF. DNA for the CDR3: TGTGCCAGCCAACTAGGGCTCAATGAGCAGTTCTTC.

The chain carries TRBV5-4 and TRBJ2-1, with D hard to call. The CDR3 loop spans 17 amino acids. V was cut by 0 bases and J by 2 bases, with 15 bases left in between. The germline V gene encodes CDR1 SGHNT and CDR2 YYREEE (reference sequence). The CDR3 nucleotides are TGTGCCAGCAGCTTGGCCGTCGCATCTGGGACCTACAATGAGCAGTTCTTC. This codes for CASSLAVASGTYNEQFF.

The genes are TRBV4-2 and TRBJ2-1; 11 bases agree with TRBD2. V gave up 2 bases and J gave up 0 bases; unmatched junction bases: 9. This CDR3 region has 19 residues. Germline assignment: CDR1 LGHNA and CDR2 YNFKEQ. The CDR3 sequence is CASSQLTSGISSSYNEQFF. The CDR3 DNA reads TGTGCCAGCAGCCAACTGACTAGCGGGATCTCAAGCTCCTACAATGAGCAGTTCTTC.

V usage is TRBV9 and J usage is TRBJ2-7, with a tentative D call TRBD1 (6 bases). CDR1 and CDR2 from the germline V gene are SGDLS and YYNGEE. Trimming removed 3 bases from V and 3 bases from J, with 16 bases in between. The CDR3 contains 15 residues. CDR3 protein: CASSAKSGADYEQYF. CDR3 nucleotide sequence: TGTGCCAGCAGCGCAAAGTCAGGGGCTGACTACGAGCAGTACTTC.

The rearrangement uses TRBV6-1 and TRBJ1-1, with TRBD1 matching over 7 bases. Unmatched junction bases numbered 6, after V lost 3 bases and J lost 5 bases. Germline V CDR1 and CDR2: MNHNS, SASEGT. CDR3 length: 14 residues. The CDR3 spells CASSDTGRGTEAFF. The CDR3 DNA is TGTGCCAGCAGTGATACAGGCAGGGGGACTGAAGCTTTCTTT.

To note about this clone: A read error may account for a junction end that differs from germline. The chain uses TRBV11-2 and TRBJ1-1; D is undetermined. The CDR3 loop spans 15 amino acids. The germline V gene has CDR1 SGHAT and CDR2 FQNNGV. In nucleotides, the CDR3 is TGTGCCAGCAGCCTAGAACCGGGCTTGAACACTGAAGCTTTCTTT. The encoded protein is CASSLEPGLNTEAFF.